These T cell receptor beta chains were read from a single sample in a study of radiotherapy plus CTLA-4 blockade in lung cancer. TCRdb keeps only in-frame clones here, not all; method: immunoSEQ multiplex PCR. The data show fewer than 65,000 clones, approximately 80% seen once. Sample: peripheral blood, taken from a patient treated with radiotherapy plus ipilimumab. The receptors derive from a human donor with non-small cell lung cancer whose response to radiotherapy plus ipilimumab could not be evaluated. Both conserved end residues are part of each CDR3. A D gene is named only where the DNA matches it firmly. A row's size may be missing; if present it is once, few, many or a size class.

d_gene	abundance	v_gene	j_gene	CDR3aa	CDR3nt
TRBD2	.	TRBV11-2	TRBJ2-7	CASSSIRLERELSYEQYF	TGTGCCAGCAGCTCAATACGACTGGAGCGGGAACTATCCTACGAGCAGTACTTC
TRBD1	.	TRBV19	TRBJ1-5	CASSIVGGQSNQPQHF	TGTGCCAGTAGTATAGTCGGGGGACAGAGCAATCAGCCCCAGCATTTT
TRBD2	.	TRBV28	TRBJ2-7	CASRPGLAIYEQYF	TGTGCCAGCAGGCCGGGACTAGCGATCTACGAGCAGTACTTC
TRBD1	.	TRBV5-5	TRBJ2-7	CASSLQGAYEQYF	TGTGCCAGCAGCTTACAGGGGGCCTACGAGCAGTACTTC
TRBD2	once	TRBV18	TRBJ2-1	CASSPPGTSGRNEQFF	TGTGCCAGCTCACCTCCGGGGACTAGCGGGAGGAATGAGCAGTTCTTC
.	few	TRBV14	TRBJ1-1	CASSQRETRQATWHTEAFF	TGTGCCAGCAGCCAAAGGGAGACGAGACAGGCTACGTGGCACACTGAAGCTTTCTTT
TRBD1	few	TRBV27	TRBJ1-1	CASQGGVYRGRITEAFF	TGTGCCAGCCAGGGGGGGGTATACAGGGGGCGAATCACTGAAGCTTTCTTT
.	.	TRBV9	TRBJ2-1	CASSVRVSNEQFF	TGTGCCAGCAGCGTCCGGGTCAGCAATGAGCAGTTCTTC
.	.	TRBV2	TRBJ2-2	CASTEWGPNTGELFF	TGTGCCAGCACCGAATGGGGGCCGAACACCGGGGAGCTGTTTTTT
.	.	TRBV5-5	TRBJ1-2	CASSLGGQSNYGYTF	TGTGCCAGCAGCTTGGGCGGTCAGTCTAACTATGGCTACACCTTC
.	.	TRBV7-7	TRBJ2-5	CASSLGHTPNQETQYF	TGTGCCAGCAGCTTAGGTCACACACCAAACCAAGAGACCCAGTACTTC
TRBD1	few	TRBV25-1	TRBJ1-4	CASSKPGQEGEKLFF	TGTGCCAGCAGTAAACCGGGACAGGAGGGTGAAAAACTGTTTTTT
TRBD2	.	TRBV2	TRBJ2-5	CASSVAGVQETQYF	TGTGCCAGCAGCGTGGCGGGGGTCCAAGAGACCCAGTACTTC
.	.	TRBV6-5	TRBJ2-1	CASAGSSYNEQFF	TGTGCCAGCGCAGGCAGCTCCTACAATGAGCAGTTCTTC
TRBD2	.	TRBV19	TRBJ2-1	CASSRLAASYNEQFF	TGTGCCAGTAGTAGACTAGCGGCATCCTACAATGAGCAGTTCTTC